These 13 T cell receptor beta chains originate from one sample sequenced in a study of blood T cell repertoires in COVID-19. Only in-frame clones appear in the TCRdb table, and some are missing; sequencing was by immunoSEQ multiplex PCR. The sample holds roughly 140,000 clones; approximately 90% are singletons and the top ten take roughly 9.6%. Sequencing input: peripheral blood. All receptors come from a woman older than 75 with acute or convalescent COVID-19.

The count of this clone is one. The chain recombines TRBV30 with TRBJ2-5, with a possible D match to TRBD1 (6 bases). Per the germline V gene, CDR1 is GTSNPN and CDR2 is SVGIG (reference sequence). Between the trimmed V and J ends, which lost 3 bases and 5 bases, there was a span of 7 bases. The CDR3 has 11 amino acids. As DNA, the CDR3 is TGTGCCTGGAGCCAGGGGGAGACCCAGTACTTC. It yields the protein CAWSQGETQYF.

The J gene is TRBJ2-2, the V gene TRBV7-3; 7 positions agree with TRBD2. J was trimmed by 5 bases and V by 4 bases; bases with no gene match: 13. The CDR3 extends over 17 amino acids. CDR1 and CDR2 (germline): SGHTA, FQGTGA. CDR3 coding DNA: TGTGCCAGCAGCTCCCAGTGGGGGGGAGTTGGAACCGGGGAGCTGTTTTTT. This codes for CASSSQWGGVGTGELFF.

The chain joins TRBV19 to TRBJ1-3; D is possibly TRBD1 (6 bases). V lost 6 bases to trimming and J lost 0 bases, with 15 bases between them. Germline-derived CDR1 and CDR2 are LNHDA and SQIVND (reference sequence). The CDR3 is made up of 16 amino acids. CDR3 DNA sequence: TGTGCCAGTAGCATCGACCCGACAGGCTCTGGAAACACCATATATTTT. Protein sequence: CASSIDPTGSGNTIYF.

The rearrangement links TRBV11-1 to TRBJ1-6, with D perhaps TRBD1 (5 bases). Trimming removed 2 bases from V and 6 bases from J, with 8 bases in between. The CDR3 extends over 14 amino acids. CDR1 SGHAT and CDR2 FQDESV come from the germline V gene (reference sequence). The CDR3 spells CASSLRQINSPLHF. The CDR3 DNA reads as TGTGCCAGCAGCTTAAGACAGATTAATTCACCCCTCCACTTT.

This clone was picked up a small number of times. The rearrangement uses TRBV18 and TRBJ1-2; TRBD1 aligns across 9 bases. The V segment lost 3 bases and the J segment 7 bases; nucleotides outside the gene matches: 6. Germline lookup yields CDR1 KGHSH and CDR2 LQKENI. The CDR3 covers 14 residues. The CDR3 sequence: CASSPDRGLVGYTF. CDR3 in DNA: TGTGCCAGCTCACCGGACAGGGGCCTTGTTGGCTACACCTTC.

J is TRBJ2-5 and V is TRBV10-3; 10 nucleotides agree with TRBD1. The CDR3 has 14 residues. With 4 bases clipped from V and 4 bases from J, the junction kept 3 bases outside the gene matches. Per germline, CDR1 ENHRY and CDR2 SYGVKD. The CDR3 DNA is TGTGCCATCAGTGGCCGGACAGGGGGAGAGACCCAGTACTTC. Its protein product is CAISGRTGGETQYF.

This clone was picked up a small number of times. The chain uses TRBV15 and TRBJ1-2; D is undetermined. Germline loops: CDR1 LNHNV, CDR2 YYDKDF (reference sequence). Trimming took 1 base from V and 8 from J, leaving 5 bases between them. This CDR3 spans 11 amino acids. For the CDR3, the DNA is TGTGCCACCAGCAGAGGTCAAGGCTACACCTTC. It is translated as CATSRGQGYTF.

V is TRBV7-9 and J is TRBJ2-7, with 8 bases identical to TRBD1. The CDR3 is made up of 17 amino acids. Germline-derived CDR1 and CDR2 are SEHNR and FQNEAQ (reference sequence). V was pared by 4 bases and J by 2 bases, with 13 bases of the junction left unmatched. CDR3 coding DNA: TGTGCCAGCAGCTATGATCTGGGACAGGCCGTCGCCTACGAGCAGTACTTC. Translated: CASSYDLGQAVAYEQYF.

V is TRBV5-4 and J is TRBJ2-7; TRBD1 matches 7 bases. This CDR3 spans 13 amino acids. Per germline, CDR1 SGHNT and CDR2 YYREEE (reference sequence). V lost 4 bases and J lost 2; bases outside the gene matches: 3. The CDR3 spells CASSRDRAYEQYF. The CDR3 DNA follows: TGTGCCAGCAGCCGGGACAGAGCCTACGAGCAGTACTTC.

The chain couples TRBV11-3 to TRBJ2-2; maybe TRBD1 (6 bases). V lost 7 bases and J 7 bases, leaving 10 bases between the germline ends. Per germline, CDR1 SGHNT and CDR2 YENEEA. The CDR3 consists of 12 residues. The CDR3 protein is CASTIGGGELFF. The CDR3 nucleotides are TGTGCCAGCACCATAGGGGGCGGGGAGCTGTTTTTT.

The V and J genes are TRBV12-5 and TRBJ2-3; D uncertain. The CDR3 has 15 residues. Germline values: CDR1 LGHNT, CDR2 FRNRAP. V was pared by 1 base and J by 4 bases, with 12 bases between. The CDR3 reads CASGLGYVGSDTQYF. The CDR3 DNA reads TGTGCTAGTGGTTTGGGCTATGTCGGTTCAGATACGCAGTATTTT. Together with reference TRBV12-5 and TRBJ2-3, the CDR3 gives the full variable domain: DARVTQTPRHKVTEMGQEVTMRCQPILGHNTVFWYRQTMMQGLELLAYFRNRAPLDDSGMPKDRFSAEMPDATLATLKIQPSEPRDSAVYFCASGLGYVGSDTQYFGPGTRLTVL.

This sequence joins TRBV7-9 and TRBJ2-1; possible D gene TRBD1, 6 bases. The V end was cut by 2 bases, the J end by 5 bases, with 7 bases between. Per germline, CDR1 SEHNR and CDR2 FQNEAQ (reference sequence). The CDR3 has 13 amino acids. The CDR3 is CASSLWDNNEQFF. The CDR3, as DNA: TGTGCCAGCAGCTTATGGGACAACAATGAGCAGTTCTTC.

The chain recombines TRBV6-2 or TRBV6-3 with TRBJ1-1, with D tentatively TRBD1 (5 bases). Germline assignment: CDR1 MNHEY and CDR2 SVGEGT. The V end lost 6 bases, the J end lost 4 bases, and 15 bases lay between the germline ends. The CDR3 sequence is 14 residues long. The CDR3 protein is CASSPLRGSTEAFF. In nucleotides, the CDR3 is TGTGCCAGCAGCCCCCTAAGGGGTTCCACTGAAGCTTTCTTT.